The text below deals with one TCR beta chain. Its antigen is currently unknown. The CDR3 extends over 13 amino acids. Per the germline V gene, CDR1 is MDHEN and CDR2 is SYDVKM. V lost 6 bases, J lost 5 bases, and 13 bases lay in between. The entry originates in a study of T cell responses to AZD1222 COVID-19 vaccine. Study-level results: Seropositive AZD1222 recipients at baseline numbered only five or six. Spike-specific TCR breadth and depth were elevated following two AZD1222 doses. Donors skewed white British and female; clonal diversity was possibly underestimated. Repertoires were collected only later (after the peak T cell response had occurred).

Only in-frame clones appear in the TCRdb table, and some are missing; sequencing was by immunoSEQ multiplex PCR. The sample has some 170,000 clones, about 89% seen once. This receptor was taken from an adult in good health. The gene calls are TRBV28 and TRBJ1-1; TRBD1 is a possible D gene (6 bases). Sequenced here: peripheral blood, sampled on day 0 of AZD1222 vaccination. The CDR3 DNA reads TGTGCCAGCAGCACCGGCCAGGGGACTGAAGCTTTCTTT. Protein: CASSTGQGTEAFF.